This TCR beta chain was identified during a study of T cell clusters in autoimmune cytopenias. Whole-study results and caveats: Physiological T cell clusters of healthy donors were apparently absent in primary autoimmune cytopenia patients.

Germline V gives CDR1 LGHNT, CDR2 FRNRAP. The CDR3 length is 16 residues. Comment on this clonotype: As yet, its antigen is unknown.

Multiplex touch-down PCR amplified TRB using TRB-A and TRB-B pools in one tube. TCRdb reprocessed the multiplex PCR reads, keeping one entry per CDR3 protein, no DNA. This sample's table has about 2,900 distinct CDR3 sequences. TRB amplification used approximately 0.25 ug of peripheral blood genomic DNA. Specimen: peripheral blood. The sequence came from a human donor with an autoimmune cytopenia or autoimmune hepatitis (not recorded which). The V gene is TRBV12-5, the J gene TRBJ1-2; TCRdb designates TRBD1, a call that cannot be tested without DNA. The CDR3 protein is CASGFPLGDSFYGYTF.